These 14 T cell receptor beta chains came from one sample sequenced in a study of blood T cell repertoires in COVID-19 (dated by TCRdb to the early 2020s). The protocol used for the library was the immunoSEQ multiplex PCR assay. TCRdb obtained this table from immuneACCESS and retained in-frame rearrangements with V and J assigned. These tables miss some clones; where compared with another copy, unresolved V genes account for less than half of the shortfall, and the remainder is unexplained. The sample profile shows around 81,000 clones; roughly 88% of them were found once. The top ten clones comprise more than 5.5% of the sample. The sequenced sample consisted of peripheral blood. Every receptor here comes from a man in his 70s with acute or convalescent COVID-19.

In DNA, the CDR3 is TGTGCCAGCATGAAGGGGTTTGGTGAAAAACTGTTTTTT. This codes for CASMKGFGEKLFF. V and J are TRBV7-2 and TRBJ1-4; possibly TRBD1 for D (5 bases). This CDR3 is 13 amino acids long. The V end lost 7 bases, the J end lost 7 bases, and 13 bases lay between the germline ends. CDR1 SGHTA and CDR2 FQGNSA come from the germline V gene. Full variable domain (outside the CDR3, taken from reference TRBV7-2 and TRBJ1-4): GAGVSQSPSNKVTEKGKDVELRCDPISGHTALYWYRQSLGQGLEFLIYFQGNSAPDKSGLPSDRFSAERTGGSVSTLTIQRTQQEDSAVYLCASMKGFGEKLFFGSGTQLSVL.

The CDR3 loop is CASRSLGASDTQYF. DNA of the CDR3: TGCGCCAGCAGAAGTTTGGGAGCTTCAGATACGCAGTATTTT. The rearrangement uses TRBV5-1 and TRBJ2-3; D is possibly TRBD2 (5 bases). The CDR3 is 14 residues long. Trimming stripped 5 bases from V and 4 bases from J, with 14 bases between. Germline V gives CDR1 SGHRS, CDR2 YFSETQ.

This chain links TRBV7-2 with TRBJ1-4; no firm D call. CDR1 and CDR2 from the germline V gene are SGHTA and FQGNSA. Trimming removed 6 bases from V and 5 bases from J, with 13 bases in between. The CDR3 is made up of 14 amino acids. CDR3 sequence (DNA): TGTGCCAGCAGAGGAGGACCGACGAATGAAAAACTGTTTTTT. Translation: CASRGGPTNEKLFF. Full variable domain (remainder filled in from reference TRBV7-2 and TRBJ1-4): GAGVSQSPSNKVTEKGKDVELRCDPISGHTALYWYRQSLGQGLEFLIYFQGNSAPDKSGLPSDRFSAERTGGSVSTLTIQRTQQEDSAVYLCASRGGPTNEKLFFGSGTQLSVL.

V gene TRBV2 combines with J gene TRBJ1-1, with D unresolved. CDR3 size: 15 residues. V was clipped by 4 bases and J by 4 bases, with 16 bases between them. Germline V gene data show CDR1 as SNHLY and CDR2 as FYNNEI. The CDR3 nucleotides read TGTGCCAGCAGTGTGCAAGGAGGGCTAGCCACTGAAGCTTTCTTT. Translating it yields CASSVQGGLATEAFF.

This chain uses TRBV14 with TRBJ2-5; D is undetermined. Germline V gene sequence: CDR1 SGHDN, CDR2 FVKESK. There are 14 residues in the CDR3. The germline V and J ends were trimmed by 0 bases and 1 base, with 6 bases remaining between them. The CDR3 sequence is CASSQDLFQETQYF. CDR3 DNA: TGTGCCAGCAGCCAAGATTTATTCCAAGAGACCCAGTACTTC.

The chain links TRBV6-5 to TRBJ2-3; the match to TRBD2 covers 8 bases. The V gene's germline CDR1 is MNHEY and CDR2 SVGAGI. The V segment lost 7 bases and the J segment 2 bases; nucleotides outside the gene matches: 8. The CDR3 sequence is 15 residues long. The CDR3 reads CASIRAGDATDTQYF. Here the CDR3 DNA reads TGTGCCAGCATCCGAGCGGGAGACGCCACAGATACGCAGTATTTT.

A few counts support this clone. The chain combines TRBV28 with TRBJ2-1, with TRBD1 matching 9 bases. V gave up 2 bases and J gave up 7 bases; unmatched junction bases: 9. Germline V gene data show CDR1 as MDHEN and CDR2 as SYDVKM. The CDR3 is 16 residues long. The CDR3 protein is CASSLLGTGRRNEQFF. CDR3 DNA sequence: TGTGCCAGCAGTTTACTTGGGACAGGGCGAAGAAATGAGCAGTTCTTC.

The CDR3 is CASTRDSYEQYF. CDR3 in DNA: TGTGCCAGCACTCGGGACAGTTACGAGCAGTACTTC. The V gene is TRBV27, the J gene TRBJ2-7; 7 bases agree with TRBD1. V lost 7 bases to trimming and J lost 4 bases; unmatched junction nucleotides: 4. Germline V gene data show CDR1 as MNHEY and CDR2 as SMNVEV (reference sequence). This CDR3 is 12 amino acids long.

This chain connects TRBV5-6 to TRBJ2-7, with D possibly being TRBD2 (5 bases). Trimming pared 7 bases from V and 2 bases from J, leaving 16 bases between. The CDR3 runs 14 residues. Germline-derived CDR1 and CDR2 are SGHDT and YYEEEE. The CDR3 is CASWRGMIPYEQYF. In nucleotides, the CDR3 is TGTGCCAGCTGGAGAGGGATGATCCCCTACGAGCAGTACTTC.

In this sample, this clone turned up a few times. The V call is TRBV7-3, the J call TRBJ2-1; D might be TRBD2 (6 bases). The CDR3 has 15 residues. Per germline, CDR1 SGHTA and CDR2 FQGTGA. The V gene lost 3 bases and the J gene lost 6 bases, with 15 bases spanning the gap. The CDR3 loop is CASSFRHSGINEQFF. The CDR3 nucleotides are TGTGCCAGCAGCTTCAGGCATAGCGGAATCAATGAGCAGTTCTTC. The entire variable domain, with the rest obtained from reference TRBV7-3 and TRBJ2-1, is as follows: GAGVSQTPSNKVTEKGKYVELRCDPISGHTALYWYRQSLGQGPEFLIYFQGTGAADDSGLPNDRFFAVRPEGSVSTLKIQRTERGDSAVYLCASSFRHSGINEQFFGPGTRLTVL.

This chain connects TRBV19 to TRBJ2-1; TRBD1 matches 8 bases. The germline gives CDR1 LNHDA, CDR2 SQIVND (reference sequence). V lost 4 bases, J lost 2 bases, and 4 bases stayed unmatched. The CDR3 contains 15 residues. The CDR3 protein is CASSTVTGAYNEQFF. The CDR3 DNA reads TGTGCCAGTAGTACAGTGACAGGGGCCTACAATGAGCAGTTCTTC.

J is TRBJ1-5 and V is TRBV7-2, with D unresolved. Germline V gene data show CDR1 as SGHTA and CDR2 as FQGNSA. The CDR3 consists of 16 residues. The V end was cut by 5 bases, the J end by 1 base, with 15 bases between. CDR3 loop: CASSLNPPGSNQPQHF. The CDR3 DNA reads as TGTGCCAGCAGCCTGAATCCGCCGGGGAGCAATCAGCCCCAGCATTTT.

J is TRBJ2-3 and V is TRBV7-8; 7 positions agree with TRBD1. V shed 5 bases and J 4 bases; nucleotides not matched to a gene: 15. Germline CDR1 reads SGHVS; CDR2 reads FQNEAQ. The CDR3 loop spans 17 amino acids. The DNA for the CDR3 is TGTGCCAGCAGCCCCAGTGACCCAGGGGGTGGTTCAGATACGCAGTATTTT. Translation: CASSPSDPGGGSDTQYF.

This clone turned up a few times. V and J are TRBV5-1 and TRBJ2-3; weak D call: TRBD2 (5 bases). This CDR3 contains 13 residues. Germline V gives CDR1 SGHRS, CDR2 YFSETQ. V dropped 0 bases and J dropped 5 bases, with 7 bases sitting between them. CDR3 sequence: CASSLGGLDTQYF. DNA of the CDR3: TGCGCCAGCAGCTTGGGCGGACTAGATACGCAGTATTTT.